Listed below are T cell receptor beta chains from one sample, sequenced in a study of cytomegalovirus exposure and HLA in healthy donors. Measured with immunoSEQ multiplex PCR; TCRdb has only the in-frame clones, and not every one. The sample yields about 200,000 clones, 75% to 85% seen once. Sequenced material: PBMCs. These receptors came from a male donor in good health and CMV-seropositive. The CDR3 runs from the conserved cysteine through the conserved F or W. Fields, in order: clone size, V gene, D gene, J gene, CDR3 protein, CDR3 DNA. D genes are given only for firm matches. Size is omitted from some rows. Given values are once, few, many or a class for expanded clones.

size: -
V: TRBV6-6
D: -
J: TRBJ2-7
CDR3: CASTERLVPSYEQYF
DNA: TGTGCCAGCACCGAACGACTAGTGCCCTCCTACGAGCAGTACTTC

size: -
V: TRBV6-5
D: TRBD2
J: TRBJ2-2
CDR3: CASSYTRGSSTGELFF
DNA: TGTGCCAGCAGTTACACTCGCGGGAGTTCCACCGGGGAGCTGTTTTTT

size: once
V: TRBV30
D: TRBD2
J: TRBJ2-7
CDR3: CAWSVRGRDRLYEQYF
DNA: TGTGCCTGGAGTGTACGCGGGAGGGACAGACTCTACGAGCAGTACTTC

size: -
V: TRBV30
D: -
J: TRBJ2-1
CDR3: CASRVEYNEQFF
DNA: TGTGCCTCGCGGGTCGAATACAATGAGCAGTTCTTC

size: -
V: TRBV10-2
D: -
J: TRBJ2-3
CDR3: CASSDAGAAYTDTQYF
DNA: TGCGCCAGCAGTGATGCGGGGGCCGCATACACAGATACGCAGTATTTT

size: -
V: TRBV15
D: TRBD1
J: TRBJ1-4
CDR3: CATREPQGTPTNEKLFF
DNA: TGTGCCACCAGGGAACCACAGGGGACTCCAACTAATGAAAAACTGTTTTTT

size: -
V: TRBV12-5
D: -
J: TRBJ1-6
CDR3: CASGLDRGSPLHF
DNA: TGTGCTAGTGGTTTGGATAGGGGTTCACCCCTCCACTTT

size: -
V: TRBV5-1
D: -
J: TRBJ1-6
CDR3: CASREGDNSPLHF
DNA: TGCGCCAGCAGGGAAGGGGATAATTCACCCCTCCACTTT

size: -
V: TRBV7-7
D: -
J: TRBJ2-5
CDR3: CASSLRRGGEETQYF
DNA: TGTGCCAGCAGCTTAAGAAGAGGGGGGGAAGAGACCCAGTACTTC

size: -
V: TRBV6-5
D: TRBD1
J: TRBJ2-7
CDR3: CASSYGPTGGSNEQYF
DNA: TGTGCCAGCAGTTACGGGCCTACAGGGGGCTCGAACGAGCAGTACTTC

size: -
V: TRBV5-1
D: TRBD1
J: TRBJ2-2
CDR3: CASSLPLQGYDTGELFF
DNA: TGCGCCAGCAGCTTGCCACTACAGGGGTATGACACCGGGGAGCTGTTTTTT

size: -
V: TRBV7-8
D: -
J: TRBJ1-2
CDR3: CASRDSKSGINYGYTF
DNA: TGTGCCAGCAGAGACTCGAAGAGTGGAATAAACTATGGCTACACCTTC

size: -
V: TRBV5-4
D: -
J: TRBJ2-2
CDR3: CASSPSGQGRAGELFF
DNA: TGTGCCAGCAGCCCCTCGGGGCAGGGGCGGGCAGGGGAGCTGTTTTTT

size: -
V: TRBV7-2
D: -
J: TRBJ2-2
CDR3: CASSFDSGANTGELFF
DNA: TGTGCCAGCAGCTTTGACTCGGGGGCGAACACCGGGGAGCTGTTTTTT

size: few
V: TRBV13
D: -
J: TRBJ2-1
CDR3: CASSLGQGVLNNEQFF
DNA: TGTGCCAGCAGCTTAGGCCAGGGTGTGCTGAACAATGAGCAGTTCTTC

size: once
V: TRBV19
D: -
J: TRBJ1-1
CDR3: CASRERRAVNTEAFF
DNA: TGTGCCAGTAGAGAGCGGAGGGCGGTGAACACTGAAGCTTTCTTT

size: -
V: TRBV6-5
D: TRBD2
J: TRBJ2-5
CDR3: CASSYSTSGRAETQYF
DNA: TGTGCCAGCAGTTACTCGACTAGCGGGAGGGCGGAGACCCAGTACTTC

size: -
V: TRBV4-3
D: TRBD2
J: TRBJ2-3
CDR3: CASSRAGEHTQYF
DNA: TGCGCCAGCTCCCGGGCGGGAGAACATACGCAGTATTTT